This T cell receptor beta chain appears in the sequencing data of a study of blood T cell repertoires in COVID-19. The table came from immunoSEQ multiplex PCR; TCRdb's copy has only in-frame clones and leaves some out. The sample includes tens of thousands of clones, approximately 90% of them seen just once. Looked up from germline, CDR1 is LGHDT and CDR2 is YNNKEL (reference sequence). The CDR3 has 13 residues. V lost 2 bases, J lost 3 bases, and 4 bases lay in between. Sequencing input: peripheral blood. V and J are TRBV3-1 (or the pseudogene TRBV3-2) and TRBJ1-4; D remains ambiguous. The origin of this receptor is a woman aged 80 or older with acute or convalescent COVID-19. The CDR3 loop is CASSQLANEKLFF. CDR3 DNA sequence: TGTGCCAGCAGCCAATTAGCTAATGAAAAACTGTTTTTT.